This section outlines one T cell receptor (beta chain) sequence together with its context. The V segment lost 3 bases and the J segment 3 bases; nucleotides outside the gene matches: 6. The germline gives CDR1 LGHDT, CDR2 YNNKEL (reference sequence). This CDR3 region has 17 residues. The data were obtained in a study of CD8 T cells in Susac syndrome. RNA, at about 0.45 to 1 ug, was reverse transcribed with random hexamers. TCRdb independently ran MiXCR on the immunoSEQ multiplex PCR reads; one entry per CDR3 protein. The sample shows under 200,000 distinct CDR3 sequences, roughly 92% of them seen only once.

The chain joins TRBV3-1 to TRBJ2-2, with TRBD2 matching over 11 bases. This TCR derives from a human donor in good health. The sequencing input was CD4+ T cells from PBMCs. The CDR3 region is CASSQRLAGGYTGELFF. DNA for the CDR3: TGTGCCAGCAGCCAGAGGCTAGCGGGAGGCTACACCGGGGAGCTGTTTTTT.